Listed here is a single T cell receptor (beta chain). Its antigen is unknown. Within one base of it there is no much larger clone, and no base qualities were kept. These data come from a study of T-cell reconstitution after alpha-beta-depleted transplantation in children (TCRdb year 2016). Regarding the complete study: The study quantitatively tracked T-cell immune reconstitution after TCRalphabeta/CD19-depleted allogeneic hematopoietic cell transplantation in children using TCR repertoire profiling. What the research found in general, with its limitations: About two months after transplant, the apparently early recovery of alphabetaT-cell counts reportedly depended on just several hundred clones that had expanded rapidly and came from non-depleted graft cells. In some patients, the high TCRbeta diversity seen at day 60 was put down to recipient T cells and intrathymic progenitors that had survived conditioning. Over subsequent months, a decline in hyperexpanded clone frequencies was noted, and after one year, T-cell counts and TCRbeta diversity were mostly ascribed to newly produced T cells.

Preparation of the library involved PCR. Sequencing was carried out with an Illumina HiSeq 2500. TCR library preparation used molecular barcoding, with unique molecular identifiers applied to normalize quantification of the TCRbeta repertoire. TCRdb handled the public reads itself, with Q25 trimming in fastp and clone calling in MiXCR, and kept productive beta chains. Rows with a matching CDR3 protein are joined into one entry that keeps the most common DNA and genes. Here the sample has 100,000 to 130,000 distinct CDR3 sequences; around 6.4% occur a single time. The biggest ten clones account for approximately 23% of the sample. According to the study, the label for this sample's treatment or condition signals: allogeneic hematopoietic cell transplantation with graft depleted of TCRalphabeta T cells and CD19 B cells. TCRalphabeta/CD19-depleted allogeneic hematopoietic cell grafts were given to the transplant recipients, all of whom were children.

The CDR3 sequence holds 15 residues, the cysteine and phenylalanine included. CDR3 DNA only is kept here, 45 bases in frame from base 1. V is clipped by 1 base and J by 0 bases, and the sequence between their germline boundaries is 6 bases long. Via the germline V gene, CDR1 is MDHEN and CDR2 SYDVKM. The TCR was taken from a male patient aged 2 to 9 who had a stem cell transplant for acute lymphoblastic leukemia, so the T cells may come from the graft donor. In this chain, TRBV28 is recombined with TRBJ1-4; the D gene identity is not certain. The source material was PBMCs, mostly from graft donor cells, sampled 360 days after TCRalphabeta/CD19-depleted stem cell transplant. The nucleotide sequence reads TGTGCCAGCAGTTTATCCCGGGCAACTAATGAAAAACTGTTTTTT. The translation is CASSLSRATNEKLFF.